This is a list of T cell receptor beta chains from one sample in a study of shared clonotypes between healthy human individuals. TCRdb's table, derived via immunoSEQ multiplex PCR, lists solely in-frame clones and lacks some. Of about 680,000 clones in the sample, 92% were seen once. Sequencing used naive CD8+ T cells sorted from blood. These receptors all stem from a man aged 30 to 45 in good health. CDR3s include the opening cysteine and the closing phenylalanine or tryptophan. The D gene is left open where the match is weak. Size is omitted from some rows. Given values are once, few, many or a class for expanded clones.

>once|TRBV7-9|TRBJ2-5|TRBD1
TGTGCCAGCAGCTTACCCTGGGGACAGTCGGAAGAGACCCAGTACTTC
CASSLPWGQSEETQYF
>.|TRBV5-1|TRBJ2-1|.
TGCGCCAGCAGCTTGGTACCGGGGCTTAGCTCCTACAATGAGCAGTTCTTC
CASSLVPGLSSYNEQFF
>.|TRBV6-1|TRBJ2-7|.
TGTGCCAGCAGTGTGGAGAGTAGCTCCTACGAGCAGTACTTC
CASSVESSSYEQYF
>.|TRBV5-4|TRBJ1-1|TRBD1
TGTGCCAGCAGCTCCTCGACAGGGACGACTGAAGCTTTCTTT
CASSSSTGTTEAFF
>.|TRBV5-1|TRBJ2-3|TRBD1
TGCGCCAGCAGCTCCGGACAGGGAACAGATACGCAGTATTTT
CASSSGQGTDTQYF
>.|TRBV5-1|TRBJ1-5|.
TGCGCCAGCAGCTTGGGTTGGGGGGAAAATCAGCCCCAGCATTTT
CASSLGWGENQPQHF
>.|TRBV6-5|TRBJ2-2|TRBD2
TGTGCCAGCAGTTACTCGTCGGGAGGGAACACCGGGGAGCTGTTTTTT
CASSYSSGGNTGELFF
>.|TRBV28|TRBJ2-7|.
TGTGCCAGCAGTTTCTCGCGCACCGGTCTAGTCGACGAGCAGTACTTC
CASSFSRTGLVDEQYF
>.|TRBV27|TRBJ1-1|.
TGTGCCAGCAGTTTATCTCCCAACACTGAAGCTTTCTTT
CASSLSPNTEAFF
>.|TRBV5-4|TRBJ2-7|TRBD1
TGTGCCAGCAGCCAACAGGGGGAGCAGTACTTC
CASSQQGEQYF
>.|TRBV7-9|TRBJ2-5|.
TGTGCCAGCAGCTCACAGGGTGGGGACCAAGAGACCCAGTACTTC
CASSSQGGDQETQYF
>.|TRBV7-9|TRBJ2-7|.
TGTGCCAGCAGCTCGCCCTCGGACCACTACGAGCAGTACTTC
CASSSPSDHYEQYF
>.|TRBV19|TRBJ2-1|.
TGTGCCAGTAGTATCCGCTATGGGCACAATGAGCAGTTCTTC
CASSIRYGHNEQFF
>few|TRBV6-1|TRBJ1-1|.
TGTGCCACCTGGACAACACGGCCCACTGAAGCTTTCTTT
CATWTTRPTEAFF
>once|TRBV18|TRBJ2-1|.
TGTGCCAGCTCACCAGCTATGGAGCAGTTCTTC
CASSPAMEQFF
>.|TRBV9|TRBJ2-3|.
TGTGCCAGCGGCAGCGGTACGCAGTATTTT
CASGSGTQYF
>.|TRBV15|TRBJ2-3|.
TGTGCCACCAGCAGACTAAGGACAAGCACAGATACGCAGTATTTT
CATSRLRTSTDTQYF
>.|TRBV11-2|TRBJ2-3|TRBD2
TGTGCCAGCAGGTACGGGGGGAGTCAGGATACGCAGTATTTT
CASRYGGSQDTQYF
>.|TRBV4-1|TRBJ2-7|TRBD2
TGCGCCAGCAGCCCCCCTCCGCTAGCGGGAGAGGGCGAGCAGTACTTC
CASSPPPLAGEGEQYF
>.|TRBV6-5|TRBJ1-1|.
TGTGCCAGCAGTTACGGGCGGAACACTGAAGCTTTCTTT
CASSYGRNTEAFF
>once|TRBV29-1|TRBJ2-1|.
TGCAGCGCTAACCCCGAGGGGTTCAATGAGCAGTTCTTC
CSANPEGFNEQFF
>.|TRBV7-4|TRBJ2-7|TRBD2
TGTGCCAGCAGCTTAAGGGAGGCCGGGACTAGTAGCCACGAGCAGTACTTC
CASSLREAGTSSHEQYF
>.|TRBV29-1|TRBJ2-7|.
TGCAGCGTAATCGCTGGGGACGGCAACGAGCAGTACTTC
CSVIAGDGNEQYF
>.|TRBV27|TRBJ1-1|.
TGTGCCAGCAGTTTATCGGGGCAGACTGAAGCTTTCTTT
CASSLSGQTEAFF
>.|TRBV5-4|TRBJ1-1|.
TGTGCCAGCACCCCCCTTAATACCGTGAACACTGAAGCTTTCTTT
CASTPLNTVNTEAFF
>.|TRBV11-3|TRBJ2-1|.
TGTGCCAGCAGCCCCCCCAACTCCTACAATGAGCAGTTCTTC
CASSPPNSYNEQFF
>.|TRBV19|TRBJ2-4|TRBD2
TGTGCCAGTAGTAGATTAGCGGGACCAGCCAAAAACATTCAGTACTTC
CASSRLAGPAKNIQYF
>.|TRBV7-9|TRBJ2-2|TRBD2
TGTGCCAGCAGCTTAGGAGCGGGAAGCACCGGGGAGCTGTTTTTT
CASSLGAGSTGELFF
>.|TRBV30|TRBJ2-1|.
TGTGCCTGGAGTATGGACTCCTACTACAATGAGCAGTTCTTC
CAWSMDSYYNEQFF
>.|TRBV11-2|TRBJ2-5|TRBD1
TGTGCCAGCAGCTTAGCAGAGAGGACAGGAAAAGAGACCCAGTACTTC
CASSLAERTGKETQYF
>.|TRBV28|TRBJ2-7|TRBD2
TGTGCCACGATAAACCCGGGACTAGCGGGAGACGGTCACTACGAGCAGTACTTC
CATINPGLAGDGHYEQYF
>once|TRBV7-6|TRBJ2-6|TRBD1
TGTGCCAGCAGCTTAGTCGCCGGGACAGGGGTCTCTGGGGCCAACGTCCTGACTTTC
CASSLVAGTGVSGANVLTF
>.|TRBV29-1|TRBJ2-4|.
TGCAGCGTTGAAGATGGGGGTTTTGAAAACATTCAGTACTTC
CSVEDGGFENIQYF
>.|TRBV2|TRBJ2-1|TRBD2
TGTGCCAGCAGTGAAGGCCCTCTAGCGGGAGTTCATGAGCAGTTCTTC
CASSEGPLAGVHEQFF
>.|TRBV7-9|TRBJ2-5|.
TGTGCCAGCAGCTTTAGGGCTGAAGAGACCCAGTACTTC
CASSFRAEETQYF
>.|TRBV7-7|TRBJ2-7|.
TGTGCCAGCAGCTTAGAGGCAGGAACCTACGAGCAGTACTTC
CASSLEAGTYEQYF
>once|TRBV2|TRBJ2-3|TRBD2
TGTGCCAGCAGTGAAGAGTTATTGGGACTAGCGGGAGATACGCAGTATTTT
CASSEELLGLAGDTQYF
>.|TRBV18|TRBJ1-2|TRBD1
TGTGCCAGCTCACCCAACCAACGGGACAGTTCTAACTATGGCTACACCTTC
CASSPNQRDSSNYGYTF
>.|TRBV13|TRBJ2-7|TRBD1
TGTGCCAGCAGCTTAGGGGACAGGGTATCGGGCGAGCAGTACTTC
CASSLGDRVSGEQYF
>.|TRBV28|TRBJ1-1|.
TGTGCCAGCAGGTCGGGGGCCAACACTGAAGCTTTCTTT
CASRSGANTEAFF
>once|TRBV7-9|TRBJ2-7|.
TGTGCCAGCAGCCCCTACAGCTCCTACGAGCAGTACTTC
CASSPYSSYEQYF
>.|TRBV18|TRBJ2-5|TRBD2
TGTGCCAGCTCACCACCGGGGGGGATGAGCGGAGAGACCCAGTACTTC
CASSPPGGMSGETQYF
>few|TRBV16|TRBJ1-5|.
TGTGCCAGCAGCCATTACGGGGAGCCCCAGCATTTT
CASSHYGEPQHF
>.|TRBV5-4|TRBJ1-1|.
TGTGCCAGCAGCCCCCCGGGTCACGGATACACTGAAGCTTTCTTT
CASSPPGHGYTEAFF
>.|TRBV7-8|TRBJ2-1|.
TGTGCCAGCAGCTCCCCTGACAATGAGCAGTTCTTC
CASSSPDNEQFF
>.|TRBV18|TRBJ1-3|.
TGTGCCAGCTCACGCGCCGTCGGTGAAGTCTCTGGAAACACCATATATTTT
CASSRAVGEVSGNTIYF
>.|TRBV27|TRBJ2-7|TRBD2
TGTGCCAGCAGCCGGACTAGCGGGAGTTACGAGCAGTACTTC
CASSRTSGSYEQYF